These T cell receptor beta chains were read from a single sample in a study of PD-L1 blockade in urothelial cancer. Data came from immunoSEQ multiplex PCR; TCRdb stores just in-frame clones and leaves some out. The data hold about 120,000 clones, with around nine tenths observed a single time. The specimen comprised PBMCs, sampled around atezolizumab (anti-PD-L1) treatment. Receptors originate from a man aged 60-69 years with urothelial cancer. CDR3s include the opening cysteine and the closing phenylalanine or tryptophan. D genes are given only for firm matches. Size is omitted from some rows. Given values are once, few, many or a class for expanded clones.

abundance,j_gene,v_gene,d_gene,CDR3nt,CDR3aa
NA,TRBJ2-1,TRBV2,TRBD2,TGTGCCAGCAGTCCTAGCGGGGGGGCGTGGAATGAGCAGTTCTTC,CASSPSGGAWNEQFF
NA,TRBJ1-2,TRBV9,TRBD1,TGTGCCAGCAGCGAGGGACAGGGTTATGGCTACACCTTC,CASSEGQGYGYTF
NA,TRBJ2-1,TRBV18,TRBD1,TGTGCCAGCTCACCATCACAGGGGGGAGGCAATGAGCAGTTCTTC,CASSPSQGGGNEQFF
NA,TRBJ1-4,TRBV12-5,TRBD1,TGTGCTAGTGGTTTGGTACTGGACAGGAGGATAGCAACTAATGAAAAACTGTTTTTT,CASGLVLDRRIATNEKLFF
NA,TRBJ2-1,TRBV4-3,TRBD2,TGCGCCAGCAGCCAGCAGGCCGGGGAGGGCGAGCAGTTCTTC,CASSQQAGEGEQFF
NA,TRBJ2-1,TRBV7-7,NA,TGTGCTAGCAGCTTAGGGGGCCCCGGGACTAGTCGGAATGAGCAGTTCTTC,CASSLGGPGTSRNEQFF
once,TRBJ1-5,TRBV28,NA,TGTGCCAGCAGTTTATTCATGAGCAATCAGCCCCAGCATTTT,CASSLFMSNQPQHF
once,TRBJ2-7,TRBV2,TRBD1,TGTGCCAGCAGCCGACAGGGGGCGGACGAGCAGTACTTC,CASSRQGADEQYF
NA,TRBJ1-5,TRBV18,NA,TGTGCCAGCTCACCACCGGGGGGGGCCCCCAATCAGCCCCAGCATTTT,CASSPPGGAPNQPQHF
NA,TRBJ1-2,TRBV7-9,TRBD1,TGTGCCAGCAGCCCCGGACAGGGTAACTATGGCTACACCTTC,CASSPGQGNYGYTF
NA,TRBJ2-7,TRBV6-5,NA,TGTGCCAGCAGTCTTTTTAGGGGATACGAGCAGTACTTC,CASSLFRGYEQYF
NA,TRBJ2-1,TRBV10-3,NA,TGTGCCGTCCGGGACCCCAAAGTGGCGGGATACAATGAGCAGTTCTTC,CAVRDPKVAGYNEQFF
NA,TRBJ1-5,TRBV29-1,TRBD1,TGCAGCGCAGTTGGGCAGGGGGACCAGCCCCAGCATTTT,CSAVGQGDQPQHF
once,TRBJ1-2,TRBV28,NA,TGTGCCAGCAGCCCGGGACAAGCTAACTATGGCTACACCTTC,CASSPGQANYGYTF
NA,TRBJ1-3,TRBV5-1,TRBD1,TGCGCCAGCAGCTTGGTACAGGGGCAATCCTCTGGAAACACCATATATTTT,CASSLVQGQSSGNTIYF
NA,TRBJ1-5,TRBV10-3,NA,TGTGCCATCAGTGAGAGGGCAGGGGCTAGCAATCAGCCCCAGCATTTT,CAISERAGASNQPQHF
NA,TRBJ1-1,TRBV7-2,NA,TGTGCCAGCAGTTTACAACCGGGGAAATTGAACACTGAAGCTTTCTTT,CASSLQPGKLNTEAFF
NA,TRBJ2-1,TRBV6-4,NA,TGTGCCAGCAGTGAAGAGGGTAGCTCCTACAATGAGCAGTTCTTC,CASSEEGSSYNEQFF
NA,TRBJ2-7,TRBV5-1,TRBD1,TGCGCCAGCAGCTTGGGCCCAGGGAGACAGGGGGCCACCTACGAGCAGTACTTC,CASSLGPGRQGATYEQYF
NA,TRBJ1-1,TRBV7-2,NA,TGTGCCAGCGGCAATTTTGAAGCTTTCTTT,CASGNFEAFF
NA,TRBJ1-3,TRBV28,TRBD1,TGTGCCACGAAACTTGACAGGGGGGCGGGAAACACCATATATTTT,CATKLDRGAGNTIYF
NA,TRBJ1-1,TRBV6-1,NA,TGTGCCAGTAGGACAATGGGTGACACTGAAGCTTTCTTT,CASRTMGDTEAFF
NA,TRBJ1-1,TRBV9,NA,TGTGCCAGCAGCGTAGGATCAGACACTGAAGCTTTCTTT,CASSVGSDTEAFF
NA,TRBJ1-6,TRBV11-3,NA,TGTGCCAGCAGCTTAGATGGCCAAAATTCACCCCTCCACTTT,CASSLDGQNSPLHF
NA,TRBJ1-5,TRBV7-9,NA,TGTGCCAGCAGCTTAGACAACGGCAATCAGCCCCAGCATTTT,CASSLDNGNQPQHF
NA,TRBJ1-4,TRBV11-3,NA,TGTGCCAGCAGCTTAGTCCCCACGGGGGAAAAACTGTTTTTT,CASSLVPTGEKLFF
NA,TRBJ2-7,TRBV11-2,TRBD2,TGTGCCAGCAGCGCAGACGGGGGGGACTCCTACGAGCAGTACTTC,CASSADGGDSYEQYF
NA,TRBJ2-5,TRBV2,NA,TGTGCCAGCACCCCTAATACGGACAGAAAAGAGACCCAGTACTTC,CASTPNTDRKETQYF
NA,TRBJ2-7,TRBV20-1,NA,TGCAGTGCTCTCGGTAGCGTATCGAACTTC,CSALGSVSNF
NA,TRBJ2-5,TRBV5-4,NA,TGTGCCAGCAGCTTTAAGTCCCAGGGTGCCGAGACCCAGTACTTC,CASSFKSQGAETQYF
NA,TRBJ1-1,TRBV7-3,TRBD1,TGTGCCAGCAGCTTATCAGGTGGACAGGCGAACACTGAAGCTTTCTTT,CASSLSGGQANTEAFF
NA,TRBJ1-5,TRBV7-8,TRBD1,TGTGCCAGCAGCTTAGTCTGGGGACAGGGGGTTGAGAGCAATCAGCCCCAGCATTTT,CASSLVWGQGVESNQPQHF
NA,TRBJ1-2,TRBV28,TRBD1,TGTGCCAGCAGTTCGGGACAGGCCAGCTACTACACCTTC,CASSSGQASYYTF
NA,TRBJ1-1,TRBV2,NA,TGTGCCAGGTCGAGCCTCATGAACACTGAAGCTTTCTTT,CARSSLMNTEAFF
NA,TRBJ1-5,TRBV27,TRBD1,TGTGCCGCAAGATCAGGGGGCTCGGGGCAGCCCCAGCATTTT,CAARSGGSGQPQHF
NA,TRBJ1-1,TRBV28,TRBD1,TGTGCCAGCAGTCTAACCGGGACAGGGAACACTGAAGCTTTCTTT,CASSLTGTGNTEAFF
NA,TRBJ2-7,TRBV2,NA,TGTGCCAGCAGTGCCCAGGGAAGACCCCCTTACGAGCAGTACTTC,CASSAQGRPPYEQYF
NA,TRBJ1-5,TRBV2,NA,TGTGCCAGCAGTGAAGCCCCCGGACAGAATCAGCCCCAGCATTTT,CASSEAPGQNQPQHF
once,TRBJ2-3,TRBV7-6,NA,TGTGCCAGCAGCCCCGTACCAACTAGCACAGATACGCAGTATTTT,CASSPVPTSTDTQYF
NA,TRBJ2-7,TRBV19,TRBD1,TGTGCCAGTCGGGTTTGGAAGACAGGGGGCCGGGAGCAGTACTTC,CASRVWKTGGREQYF
NA,TRBJ2-1,TRBV18,NA,TGTGCCAGCTCCGCCGGGACAAGCTCCTACAATGAGCAGTTCTTC,CASSAGTSSYNEQFF
NA,TRBJ1-2,TRBV14,TRBD1,TGTGCCAGCAGCCAATTTCCGACAGGGGCTAACTATGGCTACACCTTC,CASSQFPTGANYGYTF
few,TRBJ2-1,TRBV19,TRBD2,TGTGCCAGTAGACCCGGGTTAGGGGAGGGCCGGTACAATGAGCAGTTCTTC,CASRPGLGEGRYNEQFF
NA,TRBJ1-5,TRBV10-3,NA,TGTGCCATCAGTGACCTCGGGGGCAATCAGCCCCAGCATTTT,CAISDLGGNQPQHF
NA,TRBJ2-5,TRBV5-1,TRBD1,TGCGCCAGCAGCTCCCAGACAGGGTCTCAAGAGACCCAGTACTTC,CASSSQTGSQETQYF
NA,TRBJ2-1,TRBV4-1,TRBD2,TGCGCCAGCAGCCCCCCCCAGGGACTAGCGCCAGTTAGCAATGAGCAGTTCTTC,CASSPPQGLAPVSNEQFF
NA,TRBJ2-3,TRBV6-5,TRBD2,TGTGCCAGCAGAAAGGGAGGGCTTAGCACAGATACGCAGTATTTT,CASRKGGLSTDTQYF
NA,TRBJ2-6,TRBV19,NA,TGTGCCAGTAGTATGGCTGCCGGGGCCAACGTCCTGACTTTC,CASSMAAGANVLTF
NA,TRBJ2-6,TRBV6-7,TRBD2,TGTGCCAGCAGCAAACTAGCGGGAGGATATGGGGCCAACGTCCTGACTTTC,CASSKLAGGYGANVLTF
NA,TRBJ1-1,TRBV6-1,NA,TGTGCCAGCAGTGAAGCTAAGGGGCGGTCGAACACTGAAGCTTTCTTT,CASSEAKGRSNTEAFF
NA,TRBJ2-3,TRBV9,TRBD2,TGTGCCAGCAGCGTCGGGGTAGCGGGGGGGCGTCGAGATACGCAGTATTTT,CASSVGVAGGRRDTQYF
NA,TRBJ1-3,TRBV7-8,NA,TGTGCCAGCAGCTTAGCGGACACTGGCTCTGGAAACACCATATATTTT,CASSLADTGSGNTIYF
many,TRBJ1-1,TRBV10-1,NA,TGCGCCAGCAGTGAAGCGGGGGGCACTGAAGCTTTCTTT,CASSEAGGTEAFF
NA,TRBJ1-1,TRBV7-8,TRBD1,TGTGCCAGCAGCGGACAGGCGAACACTGAAGCTTTCTTT,CASSGQANTEAFF
NA,TRBJ1-6,TRBV19,NA,TGTGCCAGTAGGTCAGGGGTCTATAATTCACCCCTCCACTTT,CASRSGVYNSPLHF
few,TRBJ1-5,TRBV19,NA,TGTGCCAGTAGTCCCCGACAGGGCAATCAGCCCCAGCATTTT,CASSPRQGNQPQHF
NA,TRBJ2-2,TRBV7-9,NA,TGTGCCAGCAGCAATAGTGGGCATGCAATAGCCGGGGAGCTGTTTTTT,CASSNSGHAIAGELFF
once,TRBJ2-4,TRBV5-4,NA,TGTGCCAGCAGCTTGTCCGGGGTCATGGTCGCCAAAAACATTCAGTACTTC,CASSLSGVMVAKNIQYF